This T cell receptor beta chain was obtained from a study of PD-1 blockade in classical Hodgkin lymphoma. Of note for this clone: Its matching antigen is unknown.

The CDR3 is made up of 13 amino acids. Per germline, CDR1 PRHDT and CDR2 FYEKMQ (reference sequence). The V end was cut by 7 bases, the J end by 8 bases, with 17 bases between. The patients all showed relapse after autologous stem cell transplantation, while their brentuximab vedotin exposure varied. Study findings and constraints: Lower baseline TCR diversity was reported for newly diagnosed patients than for healthy donors.

Method: immunoSEQ multiplex PCR; TCRdb's copy keeps in-frame clones and lacks some. The sample records 50,000 to 75,000 clones, around 89% being singletons. The origin of this receptor is a human donor with classical Hodgkin lymphoma. The sample consisted of peripheral blood mononuclear cells (PBMCs), taken at baseline. The V and J genes are TRBV13 and TRBJ1-2; the D is unclear. The CDR3 DNA reads TGTGCCAGCACCCCCTCGGGCAACTGGGGCTACACCTTC. It is translated as CASTPSGNWGYTF.